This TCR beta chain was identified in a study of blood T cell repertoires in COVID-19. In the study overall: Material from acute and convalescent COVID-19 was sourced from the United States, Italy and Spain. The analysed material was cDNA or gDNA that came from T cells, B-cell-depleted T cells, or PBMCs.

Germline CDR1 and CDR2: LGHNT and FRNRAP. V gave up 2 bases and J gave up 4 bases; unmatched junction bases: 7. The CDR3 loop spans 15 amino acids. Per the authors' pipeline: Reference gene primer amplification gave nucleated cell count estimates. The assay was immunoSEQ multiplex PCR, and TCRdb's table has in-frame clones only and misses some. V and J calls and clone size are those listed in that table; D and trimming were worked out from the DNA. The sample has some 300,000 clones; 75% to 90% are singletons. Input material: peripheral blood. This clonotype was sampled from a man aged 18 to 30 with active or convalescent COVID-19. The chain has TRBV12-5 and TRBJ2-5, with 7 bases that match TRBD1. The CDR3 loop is CASGLQPTGAETQYF. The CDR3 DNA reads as TGTGCTAGTGGTTTGCAACCCACAGGGGCAGAGACCCAGTACTTC.